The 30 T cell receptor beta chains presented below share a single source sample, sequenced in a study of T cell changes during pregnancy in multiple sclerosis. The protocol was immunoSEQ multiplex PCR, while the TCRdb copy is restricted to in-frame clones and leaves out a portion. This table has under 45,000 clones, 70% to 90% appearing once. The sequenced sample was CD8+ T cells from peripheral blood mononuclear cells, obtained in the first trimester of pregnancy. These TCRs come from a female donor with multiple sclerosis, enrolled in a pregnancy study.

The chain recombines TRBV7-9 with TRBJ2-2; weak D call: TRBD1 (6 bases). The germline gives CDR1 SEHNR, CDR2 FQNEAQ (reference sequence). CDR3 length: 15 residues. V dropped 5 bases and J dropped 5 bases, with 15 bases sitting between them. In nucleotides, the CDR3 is TGTGCCAGCAGCCTACAAGTAACAGGGACCGGGGAGCTGTTTTTT. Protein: CASSLQVTGTGELFF.

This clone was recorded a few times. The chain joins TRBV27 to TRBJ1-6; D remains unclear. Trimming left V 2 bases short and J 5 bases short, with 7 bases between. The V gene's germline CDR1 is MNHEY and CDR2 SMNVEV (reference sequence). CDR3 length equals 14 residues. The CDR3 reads CASSLPLNNSPLHF. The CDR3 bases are TGTGCCAGCAGTTTACCACTGAATAATTCACCCCTCCACTTT.

The CDR3 sequence is CASSLDSGENEQYF. In DNA form, the CDR3 reads TGTGCCAGCAGCTTGGACAGCGGGGAAAACGAGCAGTACTTC. The chain links TRBV5-4 to TRBJ2-7, with TRBD2 identical over 7 bases. The length of the CDR3 is 14 residues. J gave up 5 bases and V 0 bases, and 5 bases lay outside the gene matches. Germline V gene data show CDR1 as SGHNT and CDR2 as YYREEE (reference sequence).

In nucleotides, the CDR3 is TGTGCCAGCAACCGTCCCGGGACTAGCGGAGAGACCCAGTACTTC. It yields the protein CASNRPGTSGETQYF. The J gene is TRBJ2-5, the V gene TRBV11-2; 11 positions agree with TRBD2. From germline, CDR1 is SGHAT and CDR2 FQNNGV. The CDR3 has 15 amino acids. J gave up 4 bases and V 7 bases, and 8 bases lay outside the gene matches.

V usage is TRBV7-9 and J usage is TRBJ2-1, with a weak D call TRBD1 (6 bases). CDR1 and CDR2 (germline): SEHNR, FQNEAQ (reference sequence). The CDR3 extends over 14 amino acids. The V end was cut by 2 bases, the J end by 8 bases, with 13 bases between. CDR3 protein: CASSLQGKRDEQFF. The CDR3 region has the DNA TGTGCCAGCAGCTTACAGGGGAAAAGAGATGAGCAGTTCTTC.

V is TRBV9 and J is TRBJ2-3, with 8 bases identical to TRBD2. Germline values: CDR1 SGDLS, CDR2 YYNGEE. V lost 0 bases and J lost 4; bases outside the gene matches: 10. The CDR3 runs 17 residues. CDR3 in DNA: TGTGCCAGCAGCGTAGCCAACGGGGGGGCCGTATCAGATACGCAGTATTTT. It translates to CASSVANGGAVSDTQYF.

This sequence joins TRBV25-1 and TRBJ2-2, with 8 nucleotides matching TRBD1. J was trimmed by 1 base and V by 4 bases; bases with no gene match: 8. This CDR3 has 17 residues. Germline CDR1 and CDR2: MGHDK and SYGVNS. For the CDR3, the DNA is TGTGCCAGCAGTGCCCACAGGGGGACGATGAACACCGGGGAGCTGTTTTTT. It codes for CASSAHRGTMNTGELFF.

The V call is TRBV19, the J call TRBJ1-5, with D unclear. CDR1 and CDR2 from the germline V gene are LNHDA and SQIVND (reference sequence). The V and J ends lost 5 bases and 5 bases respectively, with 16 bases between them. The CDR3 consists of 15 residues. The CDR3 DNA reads TGTGCCAGTAGTTCGGGAGGGATATCAGATCAGCCCCAGCATTTT. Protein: CASSSGGISDQPQHF.

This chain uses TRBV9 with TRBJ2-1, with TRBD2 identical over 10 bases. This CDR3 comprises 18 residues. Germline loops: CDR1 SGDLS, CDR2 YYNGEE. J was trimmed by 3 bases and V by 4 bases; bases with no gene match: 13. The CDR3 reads CASSLSGGPTALYNEQFF. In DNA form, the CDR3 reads TGTGCCAGCAGCCTTAGCGGGGGGCCCACAGCCCTCTACAATGAGCAGTTCTTC.

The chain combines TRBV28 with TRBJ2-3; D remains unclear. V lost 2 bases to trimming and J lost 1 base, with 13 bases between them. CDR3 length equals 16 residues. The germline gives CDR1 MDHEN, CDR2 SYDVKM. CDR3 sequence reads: CASSLDLQRGTDTQYF. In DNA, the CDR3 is TGTGCCAGCAGTTTAGACCTCCAGCGAGGCACAGATACGCAGTATTTT.

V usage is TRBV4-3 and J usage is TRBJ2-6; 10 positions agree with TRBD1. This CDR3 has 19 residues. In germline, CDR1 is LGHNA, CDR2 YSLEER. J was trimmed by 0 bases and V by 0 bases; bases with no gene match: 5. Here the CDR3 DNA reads TGCGCCAGCAGCCAAGAGGCGGGACAGGGGACCTCTGGGGCCAACGTCCTGACTTTC. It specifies CASSQEAGQGTSGANVLTF.

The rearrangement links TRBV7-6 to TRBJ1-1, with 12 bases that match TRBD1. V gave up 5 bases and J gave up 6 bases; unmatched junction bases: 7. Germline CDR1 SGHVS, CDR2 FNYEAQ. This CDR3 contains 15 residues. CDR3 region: CASSRGGTGGSEAFF. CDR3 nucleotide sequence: TGTGCCAGCAGCCGCGGAGGGACAGGGGGCTCTGAAGCTTTCTTT.

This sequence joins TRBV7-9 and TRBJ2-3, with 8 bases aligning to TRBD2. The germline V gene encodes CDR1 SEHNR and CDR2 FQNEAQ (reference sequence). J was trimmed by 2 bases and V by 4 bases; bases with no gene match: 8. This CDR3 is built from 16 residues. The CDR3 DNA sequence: TGTGCCAGCAGCTCGAGTGAGCGGGGGATCACAGATACGCAGTATTTT. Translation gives CASSSSERGITDTQYF.

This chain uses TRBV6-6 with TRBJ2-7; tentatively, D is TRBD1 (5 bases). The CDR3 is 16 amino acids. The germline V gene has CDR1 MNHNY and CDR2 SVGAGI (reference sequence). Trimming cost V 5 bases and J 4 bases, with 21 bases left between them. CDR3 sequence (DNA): TGTGCCAGCAGTGGATCCAAAACTACAGCAGGGTACGAGCAGTACTTC. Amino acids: CASSGSKTTAGYEQYF.

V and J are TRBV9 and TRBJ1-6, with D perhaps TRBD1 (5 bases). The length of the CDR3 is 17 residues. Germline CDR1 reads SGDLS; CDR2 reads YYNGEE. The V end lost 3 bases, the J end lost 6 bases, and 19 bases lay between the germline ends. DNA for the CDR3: TGTGCCAGCAGCGCCTCATCGGCGGGGGGAGGTAATTCACCCCTCCACTTT. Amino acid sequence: CASSASSAGGGNSPLHF.

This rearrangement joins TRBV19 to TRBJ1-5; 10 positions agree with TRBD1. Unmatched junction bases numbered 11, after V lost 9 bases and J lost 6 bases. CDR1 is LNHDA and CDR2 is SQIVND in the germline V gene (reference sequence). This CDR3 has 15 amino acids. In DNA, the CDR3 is TGTGCCAGCCGGGACAGGGGATTATGGAGTCAGCCCCAGCATTTT. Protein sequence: CASRDRGLWSQPQHF.

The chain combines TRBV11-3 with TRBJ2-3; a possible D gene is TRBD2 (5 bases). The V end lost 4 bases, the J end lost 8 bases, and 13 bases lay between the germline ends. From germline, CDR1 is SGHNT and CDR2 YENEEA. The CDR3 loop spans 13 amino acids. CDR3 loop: CASSSDWAGTQYF. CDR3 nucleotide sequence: TGTGCCAGCAGCTCGGACTGGGCGGGTACGCAGTATTTT.

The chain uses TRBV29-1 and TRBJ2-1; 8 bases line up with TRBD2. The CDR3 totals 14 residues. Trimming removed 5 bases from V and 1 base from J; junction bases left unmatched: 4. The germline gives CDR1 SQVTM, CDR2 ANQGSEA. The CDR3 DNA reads TGCAGCGTTTTGGCGGGGGGATCCTACAATGAGCAGTTCTTC. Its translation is CSVLAGGSYNEQFF.

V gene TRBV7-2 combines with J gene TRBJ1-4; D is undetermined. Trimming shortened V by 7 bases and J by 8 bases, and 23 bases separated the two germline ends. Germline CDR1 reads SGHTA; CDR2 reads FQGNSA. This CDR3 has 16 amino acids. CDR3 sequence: CASISDPGLETEKLFF. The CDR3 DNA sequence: TGTGCCAGCATCTCGGACCCCGGACTAGAGACCGAAAAACTGTTTTTT.

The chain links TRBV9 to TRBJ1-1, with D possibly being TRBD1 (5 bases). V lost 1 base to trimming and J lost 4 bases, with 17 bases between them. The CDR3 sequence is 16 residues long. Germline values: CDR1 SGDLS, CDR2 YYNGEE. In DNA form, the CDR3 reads TGTGCCAGCAGCGTAACCTTAGGAGGGCAGGGCACTGAAGCTTTCTTT. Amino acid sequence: CASSVTLGGQGTEAFF.

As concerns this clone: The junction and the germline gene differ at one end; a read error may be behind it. For the CDR3, the DNA is TGTGCCAGCAGCCTAGCGGGCTTCATCCGGGAGGTACTCAATGAGCAGTTCTTC. Residues: CASSLAGFIREVLNEQFF. This chain links TRBV7-2 with TRBJ2-1, with TRBD2 matching 8 bases. This CDR3 has 18 amino acids. CDR1 and CDR2 from the germline V gene are SGHTA and FQGNSA.

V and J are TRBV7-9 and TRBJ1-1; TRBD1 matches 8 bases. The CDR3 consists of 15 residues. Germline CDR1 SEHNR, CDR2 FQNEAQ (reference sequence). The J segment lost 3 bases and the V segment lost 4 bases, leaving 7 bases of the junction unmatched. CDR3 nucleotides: TGTGCCAGCAGCTCTACAGGGGGATGGGACACTGAAGCTTTCTTT. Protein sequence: CASSSTGGWDTEAFF.

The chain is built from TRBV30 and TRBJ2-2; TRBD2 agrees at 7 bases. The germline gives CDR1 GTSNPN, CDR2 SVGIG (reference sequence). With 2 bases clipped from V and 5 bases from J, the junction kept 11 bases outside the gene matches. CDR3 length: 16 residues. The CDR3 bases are TGTGCCTGGAGTTTTGGTTCAGCGGGGAAAACCGGGGAGCTGTTTTTT. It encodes CAWSFGSAGKTGELFF.

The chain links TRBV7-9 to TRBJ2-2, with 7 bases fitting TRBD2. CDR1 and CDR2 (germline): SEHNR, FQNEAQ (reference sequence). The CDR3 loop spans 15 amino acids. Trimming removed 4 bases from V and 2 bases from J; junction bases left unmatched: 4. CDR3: CASSSGTINTGELFF. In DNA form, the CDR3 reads TGTGCCAGCAGCTCCGGGACTATCAACACCGGGGAGCTGTTTTTT.

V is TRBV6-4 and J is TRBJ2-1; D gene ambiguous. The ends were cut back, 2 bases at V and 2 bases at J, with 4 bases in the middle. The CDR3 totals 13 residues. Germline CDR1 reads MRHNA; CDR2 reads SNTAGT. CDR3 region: CASSDPAYNEQFF. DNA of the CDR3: TGTGCCAGCAGTGACCCGGCCTACAATGAGCAGTTCTTC.

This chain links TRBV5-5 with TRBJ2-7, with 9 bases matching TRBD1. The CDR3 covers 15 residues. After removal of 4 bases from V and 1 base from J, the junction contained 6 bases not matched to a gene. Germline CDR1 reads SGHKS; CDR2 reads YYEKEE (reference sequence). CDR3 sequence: CASSLGQGISYEQYF. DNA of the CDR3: TGTGCCAGCAGCCTAGGACAGGGGATATCCTACGAGCAGTACTTC.

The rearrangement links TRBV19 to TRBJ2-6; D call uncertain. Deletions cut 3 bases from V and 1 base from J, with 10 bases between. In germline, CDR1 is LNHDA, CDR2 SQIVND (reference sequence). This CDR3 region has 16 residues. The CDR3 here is CASSMVSSSGANVLTF. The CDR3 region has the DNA TGTGCCAGTAGTATGGTGTCCAGTTCTGGGGCCAACGTCCTGACTTTC. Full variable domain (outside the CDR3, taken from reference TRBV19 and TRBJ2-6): DGGITQSPKYLFRKEGQNVTLSCEQNLNHDAMYWYRQDPGQGLRLIYYSQIVNDFQKGDIAEGYSVSREKKESFPLTVTSAQKNPTAFYLCASSMVSSSGANVLTFGAGSRLTVL.

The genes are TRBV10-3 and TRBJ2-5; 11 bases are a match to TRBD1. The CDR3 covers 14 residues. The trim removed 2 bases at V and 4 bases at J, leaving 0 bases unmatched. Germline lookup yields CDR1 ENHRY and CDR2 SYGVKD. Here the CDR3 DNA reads TGTGCCATCAGTGAGGGACAGGGGGCAGAGACCCAGTACTTC. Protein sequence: CAISEGQGAETQYF.

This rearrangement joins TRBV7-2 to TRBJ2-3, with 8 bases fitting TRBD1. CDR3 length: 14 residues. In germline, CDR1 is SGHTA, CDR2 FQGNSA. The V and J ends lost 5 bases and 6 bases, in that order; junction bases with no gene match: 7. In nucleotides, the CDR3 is TGTGCCAGCAGCCCTGGGACAGGTGTGGATACGCAGTATTTT. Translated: CASSPGTGVDTQYF.

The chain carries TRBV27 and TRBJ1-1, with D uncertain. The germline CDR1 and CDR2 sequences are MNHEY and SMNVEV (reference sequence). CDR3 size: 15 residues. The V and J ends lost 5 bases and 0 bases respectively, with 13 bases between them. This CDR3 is CASSEISYLNTEAFF. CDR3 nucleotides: TGTGCCAGCAGTGAAATTAGTTATCTGAACACTGAAGCTTTCTTT.